These 27 T cell receptor beta chains originate from one sample sequenced in a study of blood T cells in healthy people across ages. Primed by a sample-barcoded 5' primer and a J-beta primer mix, a second PCR proceeded for 7 to 11 cycles. TCRdb re-derived calls from the 5' RACE reads in MiXCR, one entry per CDR3 protein. The sample consists of about 810,000 distinct CDR3 sequences, under 40% of them appearing once. Sequencing input: blood. All receptors come from a man between 18 and 35 years old in good health.

This clonotype was seen at least ten times. The V and J genes are TRBV20-1 and TRBJ2-1, with 7 bases aligning to TRBD2. V lost 0 bases, J lost 6 bases, and 2 bases stayed unmatched. The CDR3 sequence is 13 residues long. Germline CDR1 DFQATT, CDR2 SNEGSKA (reference sequence). The CDR3 is CSARDGRGNEQFF. The CDR3 region has the DNA TGCAGTGCTAGAGATGGGAGGGGCAATGAGCAGTTCTTC.

CDR3 DNA: TGTGCCAGCAGCCTGACCCACAGGGAAACCGGGGAGCTGTTTTTT. Translation gives CASSLTHRETGELFF. This rearrangement joins TRBV2 to TRBJ2-2; TRBD1 is a possible D gene (6 bases). The CDR3 length is 15 residues. The V end lost 6 bases, the J end lost 5 bases, and 16 bases lay between the germline ends. In germline, CDR1 is SNHLY, CDR2 FYNNEI.

CDR3 coding DNA: TGCAGTGCTAGAGAGCCGGGTTTAGAGACCCAGTACTTC. Amino acid sequence: CSAREPGLETQYF. The V call is TRBV20-1, the J call TRBJ2-5; D gene ambiguous. V was shortened by 0 bases and J by 4 bases, with 9 bases between the two germline ends. Germline CDR1 reads DFQATT; CDR2 reads SNEGSKA (reference sequence). This CDR3 contains 13 residues.

This clonotype has more than one count but fewer than ten. The CDR3 DNA follows: TGCAGTGCTAGAGATGACAGGGGACAGTTCTTC. This gives the protein CSARDDRGQFF. The V and J genes are TRBV20-1 and TRBJ2-1; TRBD1 matches 8 bases. In germline, CDR1 is DFQATT, CDR2 SNEGSKA (reference sequence). J lost 13 bases, V lost 0 bases, and 2 bases had no gene match. The CDR3 loop spans 11 amino acids.

The chain is built from TRBV20-1 and TRBJ2-1; TRBD1 agrees at 9 bases. In germline, CDR1 is DFQATT, CDR2 SNEGSKA (reference sequence). J gave up 9 bases and V 3 bases, and 12 bases lay outside the gene matches. This CDR3 contains 15 residues. The CDR3 DNA is TGCAGTGCTAGTTGGGGGGGACAGGGAGTGAGTGAGCAGTTCTTC. Residues: CSASWGGQGVSEQFF.

Here the CDR3 DNA reads TGCGCCAGCAGCTTGGGGGCAGGGCTAGGCTACACCTTC. Its translation: CASSLGAGLGYTF. The chain links TRBV5-1 to TRBJ1-2, with a weak D call TRBD1 (5 bases). V lost 0 bases, J lost 8 bases, and 11 bases lay in between. In germline, CDR1 is SGHRS, CDR2 YFSETQ. This CDR3 has 13 residues.

Notes on this clonotype: This may arise from a read error, as a much more abundant clone is one base away. The chain carries TRBV12-3 or TRBV12-4 and TRBJ2-3; tentative D call: TRBD2 (8 bases). With 10 bases removed from V and 2 bases from J, the gap between germline ends came to 16 bases. This CDR3 region has 14 residues. In nucleotides, the CDR3 is TGTGCCAACAGCGGGGGACAGCCCACAGATACGCAGTATTTT. Amino acid sequence: CANSGGQPTDTQYF.

This clonotype was counted many times. J is TRBJ1-1 and V is TRBV10-3; the D gene is possibly TRBD1 (6 bases). This CDR3 comprises 14 residues. Germline CDR1 reads ENHRY; CDR2 reads SYGVKD. V dropped 2 bases and J dropped 5 bases, with 12 bases sitting between them. For the CDR3, the DNA is TGTGCCATCAGTGAGGCAGGGGAAAGGACTGAAGCTTTCTTT. It translates to CAISEAGERTEAFF.

The chain recombines TRBV12-3 or TRBV12-4 with TRBJ2-1; perhaps TRBD2 as D (6 bases). The CDR3 loop spans 14 amino acids. V lost 7 bases to trimming and J lost 6 bases, with 16 bases between them. CDR3 sequence reads: CASTRGTCTNEQFF. CDR3 DNA: TGTGCCAGCACCCGAGGGACTTGCACCAATGAGCAGTTCTTC.

V gene TRBV7-2 combines with J gene TRBJ1-1; D unclear. V lost 4 bases to trimming and J lost 1 base, with 10 bases between them. This CDR3 spans 14 amino acids. The germline V gene has CDR1 SGHTA and CDR2 FQGNSA. The CDR3 here is CASSSQMGNTEAFF. In DNA, the CDR3 is TGTGCCAGCAGCTCCCAGATGGGGAACACTGAAGCTTTCTTT.

This clonotype was recorded a few times. A single base separates this from a much larger clone, so it may be a read error. CDR3 in DNA: TGTGCCAGCAGCTATAGTTTTGAGCAGTACTTC. Translated: CASSYSFEQYF. The gene calls are TRBV7-9 and TRBJ2-5, with D unclear. The CDR3 loop spans 11 amino acids. Trimming stripped 4 bases from V and 11 bases from J, with 11 bases between. The germline CDR1 and CDR2 sequences are SEHNR and FQNEAQ (reference sequence).

The rearrangement joins TRBV5-5 to TRBJ1-6; D is perhaps TRBD1 (5 bases). This CDR3 is 15 amino acids long. V shed 4 bases and J shed 9 bases, with 17 bases lying between them. CDR1 is SGHKS and CDR2 is YYEKEE in the germline V gene (reference sequence). The CDR3 sequence: CASSVLARGGSPLHF. CDR3 nucleotides: TGTGCCAGCAGCGTATTGGCAAGGGGAGGTTCACCCCTCCACTTT. The variable domain in full, completed from reference TRBV5-5 and TRBJ1-6, reads DAGVTQSPTHLIKTRGQQVTLRCSPISGHKSVSWYQQVLGQGPQFIFQYYEKEERGRGNFPDRFSARQFPNYSSELNVNALLLGDSALYLCASSVLARGGSPLHFGNGTRLTVT.

The V gene is TRBV6-5, the J gene TRBJ2-2, with a tentative D call TRBD2 (5 bases). Germline CDR1 is MNHEY and CDR2 is SVGAGI. V lost 5 bases, J lost 4 bases, and 20 bases lay in between. The CDR3 extends over 17 amino acids. CDR3 nucleotide sequence: TGTGCCAGCAGTCCCTGGAGTAGCGCAACAACCACCGGGGAGCTGTTTTTT. Its protein product is CASSPWSSATTTGELFF.

The chain is built from TRBV5-1 and TRBJ1-4, with 7 nucleotides matching TRBD1. V gave up 4 bases and J gave up 0 bases; unmatched junction bases: 9. Germline loops: CDR1 SGHRS, CDR2 YFSETQ. This CDR3 region has 17 residues. CDR3 coding DNA: TGCGCCAGCAGCCCGGGCCCCGGACAGGCAACTAATGAAAAACTGTTTTTT. Protein: CASSPGPGQATNEKLFF.

The chain recombines TRBV4-3 with TRBJ2-6; tentatively, D is TRBD1 (8 bases). Trimming cost V 4 bases and J 0 bases, with 25 bases left between them. The CDR3 extends over 21 amino acids. The germline V gene encodes CDR1 LGHNA and CDR2 YSLEER. For the CDR3, the DNA is TGCGCCAGCAGCCGTCGCGTAGGGGGGGACAGGACGAACTCTGGGGCCAACGTCCTGACTTTC. Protein: CASSRRVGGDRTNSGANVLTF.

The chain employs TRBV6-6 and TRBJ2-5, with 7 bases fitting TRBD2. Germline loops: CDR1 MNHNY, CDR2 SVGAGI (reference sequence). The CDR3 totals 12 residues. The trim removed 8 bases at V and 4 bases at J, leaving 4 bases unmatched. The CDR3 DNA follows: TGTGCCAGCTGGGGGGGACGAGAGACCCAGTACTTC. Protein product: CASWGGRETQYF.

V and J are TRBV20-1 and TRBJ2-1; 8 nucleotides agree with TRBD2. Unmatched junction bases numbered 4, after V lost 0 bases and J lost 0 bases. Germline lookup yields CDR1 DFQATT and CDR2 SNEGSKA (reference sequence). The CDR3 spans 16 residues. CDR3 residues: CSARDISGTSYNEQFF. The CDR3 DNA reads as TGCAGTGCTAGAGATATTAGCGGGACCTCCTACAATGAGCAGTTCTTC.

The chain uses TRBV12-3 or TRBV12-4 and TRBJ1-2, with D possibly being TRBD1 (6 bases). This CDR3 has 14 amino acids. The germline V and J ends were trimmed by 1 base and 12 bases, with 18 bases remaining between them. The CDR3 sequence is CASSLDTGQPPNTF. Here the CDR3 DNA reads TGTGCCAGCAGTTTAGATACAGGGCAACCGCCGAACACCTTC.

The chain combines TRBV29-1 with TRBJ2-5; possible D gene TRBD1, 5 bases. Germline CDR1 SQVTM, CDR2 ANQGSEA. Trimming took 4 bases from V and 2 from J, leaving 14 bases between them. The CDR3 totals 14 residues. CDR3 bases: TGCAGCGTTGTAGGGCAGGGCTTTCAAGAGACCCAGTACTTC. Translation gives CSVVGQGFQETQYF.

This clonotype is a singleton in its sample. The genes are TRBV4-2 and TRBJ2-5; D possibly uses TRBD1 or TRBD2 (6 bases each). Between the trimmed V and J ends, which lost 0 bases and 11 bases, there was a span of 22 bases. This CDR3 is 16 amino acids long. CDR1 is LGHNA, CDR2 YNFKEQ, per germline. The CDR3 sequence: CASSQDRSRGVNEQYF. CDR3 sequence (DNA): TGTGCCAGCAGCCAAGACCGGTCGAGGGGGGTCAATGAGCAGTACTTC.

As regards this clonotype: A single base separates this from a much larger clone, so it may be a read error. This sequence joins TRBV5-5 and TRBJ2-5; TRBD2 agrees at 12 bases. Germline V CDR1 and CDR2: SGHKS, YYEKEE (reference sequence). There are 12 residues in the CDR3. For the CDR3, the DNA is TGTGCCAGCAGCCCCACTAGCGGGGGGTCGTTCTTC. Translating gives CASSPTSGGSFF.

This clonotype came up a few times. J is TRBJ2-5 and V is TRBV9; D is uncertain. The CDR3 contains 15 residues. Trimming took off 0 bases at V and 11 bases at J, with 20 bases between the two ends. CDR1 SGDLS and CDR2 YYNGEE come from the germline V gene. The CDR3 DNA reads as TGTGCCAGCAGCGTAGGGAATAACCTTAGGGATGAGCAGTACTTC. Translated: CASSVGNNLRDEQYF.

This clonotype was seen a few times. The chain couples TRBV2 to TRBJ1-2, with 8 positions matching TRBD1. Germline values: CDR1 SNHLY, CDR2 FYNNEI. The CDR3 consists of 14 residues. The V segment lost 6 bases and the J segment 6 bases; nucleotides outside the gene matches: 9. The CDR3 DNA reads as TGTGCCAGCAGGGGATTCACGGACAGGGATGGCTACACCTTC. Translation: CASRGFTDRDGYTF.

In its sample, this clonotype was seen once. This may arise from a read error, as a much more abundant clone is one base away. This chain links TRBV7-2 with TRBJ2-1; a weak D match, TRBD1 (6 bases). The CDR3 sequence is 15 residues long. Trimming shortened V by 3 bases and J by 6 bases, and 15 bases separated the two germline ends. Looked up from germline, CDR1 is SGHTA and CDR2 is FQGNSA. As DNA, the CDR3 is TGTGCCAGCAGCTTCCCGGACAGCTTCTGCAATGAGCAGTTCTTC. It codes for CASSFPDSFCNEQFF. The full variable domain, in which reference TRBV7-2 and TRBJ2-1 provide the parts outside the CDR3, is GAGVSQSPSNKVTEKGKDVELRCDPISGHTALYWYRQSLGQGLEFLIYFQGNSAPDKSGLPSDRFSAERTGGSVSTLTIQRTQQEDSAVYLCASSFPDSFCNEQFFGPGTRLTVL.

This chain uses TRBV20-1 with TRBJ2-1; TRBD2 matches at 9 bases. The length of the CDR3 is 16 residues. The germline CDR1 and CDR2 sequences are DFQATT and SNEGSKA (reference sequence). Germline trimming cut 5 bases from V and 0 bases from J; bases unmatched to any gene: 8. This CDR3 reads CSAPNLAGSSYNEQFF. DNA for the CDR3: TGCAGTGCTCCTAACCTAGCGGGGAGCTCCTACAATGAGCAGTTCTTC.

V and J are TRBV7-9 and TRBJ2-6; D gene uncertain. The CDR3 length is 16 residues. With 4 bases removed from V and 0 bases from J, the gap between germline ends came to 10 bases. The germline gives CDR1 SEHNR, CDR2 FQNEAQ (reference sequence). The CDR3 region has the DNA TGTGCCAGCAGCTCCGATCTCCGCTCTGGGGCCAACGTCCTGACTTTC. This codes for CASSSDLRSGANVLTF.

The chain has TRBV14 and TRBJ1-1; possibly TRBD1 for D (6 bases). The CDR3 consists of 15 residues. The V and J ends lost 4 bases and 3 bases respectively, with 15 bases between them. Per the germline V gene, CDR1 is SGHDN and CDR2 is FVKESK. DNA for the CDR3: TGTGCCAGCAGCCCGACACAGGGTTTGGACACTGAAGCTTTCTTT. Translated, it gives CASSPTQGLDTEAFF.